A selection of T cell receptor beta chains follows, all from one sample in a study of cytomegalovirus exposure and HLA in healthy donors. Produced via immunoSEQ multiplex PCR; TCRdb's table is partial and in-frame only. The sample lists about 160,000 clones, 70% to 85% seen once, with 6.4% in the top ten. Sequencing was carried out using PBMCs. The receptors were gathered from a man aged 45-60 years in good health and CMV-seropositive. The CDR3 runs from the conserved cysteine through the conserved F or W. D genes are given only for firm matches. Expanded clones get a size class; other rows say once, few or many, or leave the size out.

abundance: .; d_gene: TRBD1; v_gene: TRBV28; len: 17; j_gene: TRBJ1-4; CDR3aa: CASSFSGTGTTNEKLFF; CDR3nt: TGTGCCAGCAGTTTTTCCGGGACAGGAACAACTAATGAAAAACTGTTTTTT
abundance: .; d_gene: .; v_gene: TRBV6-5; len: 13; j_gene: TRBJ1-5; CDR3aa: CASRADSNQPQHF; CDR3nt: TGTGCCAGCAGGGCAGATAGCAATCAGCCCCAGCATTTT
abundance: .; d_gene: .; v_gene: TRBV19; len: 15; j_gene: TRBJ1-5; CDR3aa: CASTVTGYSNQPQHF; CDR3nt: TGTGCCAGTACTGTGACAGGTTATAGCAATCAGCCCCAGCATTTT
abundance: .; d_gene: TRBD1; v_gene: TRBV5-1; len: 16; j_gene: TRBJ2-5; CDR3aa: CASSLSQTGGLETQYF; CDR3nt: TGCGCCAGCAGCTTATCCCAGACAGGGGGTCTGGAGACCCAGTACTTC
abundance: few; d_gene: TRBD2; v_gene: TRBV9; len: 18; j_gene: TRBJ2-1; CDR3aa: CASSDPGRREIRANEQFF; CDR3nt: TGTGCCAGCAGCGACCCGGGGAGGCGGGAGATCAGAGCCAATGAGCAGTTCTTC
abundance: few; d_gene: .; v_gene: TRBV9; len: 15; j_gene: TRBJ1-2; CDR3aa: CASSGGRVAVFGYTF; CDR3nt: TGTGCCAGCAGCGGCGGCAGGGTCGCTGTGTTCGGCTACACCTTC
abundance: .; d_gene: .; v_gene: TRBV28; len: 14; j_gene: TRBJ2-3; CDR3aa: CASSFLAGTDTQYF; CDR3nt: TGTGCCAGCAGTTTTTTGGCGGGCACAGATACGCAGTATTTT
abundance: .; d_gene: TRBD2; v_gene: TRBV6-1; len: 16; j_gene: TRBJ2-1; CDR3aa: CASSESASGIYNEQFF; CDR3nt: TGTGCCAGCAGTGAATCGGCTAGCGGGATCTACAATGAGCAGTTCTTC
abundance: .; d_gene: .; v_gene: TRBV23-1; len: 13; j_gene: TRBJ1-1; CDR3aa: CASSEPGLGVAFF; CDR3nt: TGCGCCAGCAGCGAACCGGGACTAGGGGTGGCTTTCTTT
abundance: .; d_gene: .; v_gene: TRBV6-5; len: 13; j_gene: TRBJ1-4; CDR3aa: CASSRGFDEKLFF; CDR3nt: TGTGCCAGCAGCCGGGGGTTTGATGAAAAACTGTTTTTT
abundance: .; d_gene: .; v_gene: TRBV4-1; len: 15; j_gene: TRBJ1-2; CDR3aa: CASSQEAGVNYGYTF; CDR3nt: TGCGCCAGCAGCCAAGAAGCGGGGGTTAACTATGGCTACACCTTC
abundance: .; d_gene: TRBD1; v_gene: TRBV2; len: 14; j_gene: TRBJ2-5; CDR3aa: CASTLTGERETQYF; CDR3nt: TGTGCCAGCACCCTGACAGGGGAAAGGGAGACCCAGTACTTC
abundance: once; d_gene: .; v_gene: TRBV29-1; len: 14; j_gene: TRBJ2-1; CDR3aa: CSVVNRNGYNEQFF; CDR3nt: TGCAGCGTTGTTAACAGAAACGGCTACAATGAGCAGTTCTTC
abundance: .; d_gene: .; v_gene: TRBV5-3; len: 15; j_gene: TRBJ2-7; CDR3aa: CARSLSREGDYEQYF; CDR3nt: TGTGCCAGAAGCTTATCCAGGGAGGGGGATTACGAGCAGTACTTC
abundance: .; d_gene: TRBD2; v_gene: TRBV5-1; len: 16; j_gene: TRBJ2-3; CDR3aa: CASSKGSAGGTDTQYF; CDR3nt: TGCGCCAGCAGCAAAGGCTCAGCGGGGGGCACAGATACGCAGTATTTT
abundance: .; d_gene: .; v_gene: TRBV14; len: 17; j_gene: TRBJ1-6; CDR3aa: CASSQLGVSGYNSPLHF; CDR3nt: TGTGCCAGCAGCCAGTTAGGGGTTTCGGGCTATAATTCACCCCTCCACTTT
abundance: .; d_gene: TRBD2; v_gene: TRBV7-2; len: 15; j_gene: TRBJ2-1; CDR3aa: CASSPPGLAGSEQFF; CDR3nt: TGTGCCAGCAGCCCACCAGGGCTAGCGGGATCTGAGCAGTTCTTC
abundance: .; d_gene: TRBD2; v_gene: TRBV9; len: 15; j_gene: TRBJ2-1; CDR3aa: CASSSLSGGGNEQFF; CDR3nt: TGTGCCAGCAGCTCCCTAAGCGGGGGGGGGAATGAGCAGTTCTTC
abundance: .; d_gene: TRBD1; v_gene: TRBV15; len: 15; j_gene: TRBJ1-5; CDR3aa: CATSRGDSSNQPQHF; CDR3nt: TGTGCCACCAGCAGAGGGGACAGTAGCAATCAGCCCCAGCATTTT
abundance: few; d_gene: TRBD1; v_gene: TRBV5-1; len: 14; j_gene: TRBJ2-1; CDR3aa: CASSLEQGYNEQFF; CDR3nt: TGCGCCAGCAGCTTGGAACAGGGGTACAATGAGCAGTTCTTC
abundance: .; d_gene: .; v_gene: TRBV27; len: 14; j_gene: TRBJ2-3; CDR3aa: CASSLGQPTDTQYF; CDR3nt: TGTGCCAGCAGTTTAGGGCAGCCCACAGATACGCAGTATTTT
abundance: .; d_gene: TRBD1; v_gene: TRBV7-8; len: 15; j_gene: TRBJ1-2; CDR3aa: CASSPRDRANYGYTF; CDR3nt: TGTGCCAGCAGCCCAAGGGACAGGGCTAACTATGGCTACACCTTC
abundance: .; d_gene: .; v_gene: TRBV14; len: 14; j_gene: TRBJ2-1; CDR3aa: CASSFRGMANEQFF; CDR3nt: TGTGCCAGCAGTTTTCGGGGGATGGCCAATGAGCAGTTCTTC
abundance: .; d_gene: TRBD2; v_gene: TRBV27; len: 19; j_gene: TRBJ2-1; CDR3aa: CASSSRLAGVRGSYNEQFF; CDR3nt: TGTGCCAGCAGCAGTAGACTAGCGGGAGTCAGAGGGTCCTACAATGAGCAGTTCTTC
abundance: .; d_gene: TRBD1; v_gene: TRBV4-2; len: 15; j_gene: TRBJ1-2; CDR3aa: CASSQGGTGEYGYTF; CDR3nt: TGTGCCAGCAGCCAAGGAGGGACAGGGGAGTATGGCTACACCTTC
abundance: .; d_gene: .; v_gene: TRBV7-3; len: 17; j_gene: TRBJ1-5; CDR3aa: CASSFGTGDFSNQPQHF; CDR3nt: TGTGCCAGCAGCTTTGGGACTGGCGATTTTAGCAATCAGCCCCAGCATTTT
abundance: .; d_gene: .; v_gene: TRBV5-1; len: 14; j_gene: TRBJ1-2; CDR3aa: CASSLEGHNYGYTF; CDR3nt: TGCGCCAGCAGCTTGGAGGGGCACAACTATGGCTACACCTTC
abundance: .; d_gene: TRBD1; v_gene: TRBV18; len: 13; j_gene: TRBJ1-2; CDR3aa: CASSRDRGSGYTF; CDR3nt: TGTGCCAGCTCGCGGGACAGGGGAAGCGGCTACACCTTC
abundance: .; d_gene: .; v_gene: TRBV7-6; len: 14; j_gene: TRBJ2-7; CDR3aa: CASSFSAGSYEQYF; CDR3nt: TGTGCCAGCAGCTTTAGCGCAGGTTCCTACGAGCAGTACTTC
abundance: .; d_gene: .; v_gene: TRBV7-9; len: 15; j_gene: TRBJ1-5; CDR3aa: CASSLSGGTNQPQHF; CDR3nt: TGTGCCAGCAGCTTAAGTGGTGGCACAAATCAGCCCCAGCATTTT
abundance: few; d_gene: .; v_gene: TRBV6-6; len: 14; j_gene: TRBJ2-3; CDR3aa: CASSDRGGPDTQYF; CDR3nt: TGTGCCAGCAGTGACCGAGGGGGTCCAGATACGCAGTATTTT
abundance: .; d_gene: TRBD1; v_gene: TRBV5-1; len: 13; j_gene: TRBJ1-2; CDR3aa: CASSGDSNYGYTF; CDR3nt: TGCGCCAGCAGCGGGGACAGTAACTATGGCTACACCTTC
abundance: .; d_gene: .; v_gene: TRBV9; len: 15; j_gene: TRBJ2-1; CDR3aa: CASSLLEGTSNEQFF; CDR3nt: TGTGCCAGCAGCCTACTTGAGGGAACTTCGAATGAGCAGTTCTTC
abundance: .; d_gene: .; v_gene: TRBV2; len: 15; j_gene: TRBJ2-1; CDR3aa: CASSEAIGAIREQFF; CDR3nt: TGTGCCAGCAGTGAAGCGATAGGGGCAATCAGGGAGCAGTTCTTC
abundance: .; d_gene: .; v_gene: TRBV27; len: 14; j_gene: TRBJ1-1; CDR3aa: CASSPRLLNTEAFF; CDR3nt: TGTGCCAGCAGCCCCAGGCTTCTGAACACTGAAGCTTTCTTT
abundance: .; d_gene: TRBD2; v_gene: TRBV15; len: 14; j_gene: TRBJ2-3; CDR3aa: CATGTSGSTDTQYF; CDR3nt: TGTGCCACTGGGACTAGCGGGAGCACAGATACGCAGTATTTT
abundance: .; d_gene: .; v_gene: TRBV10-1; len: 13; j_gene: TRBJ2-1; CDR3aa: CASSGGGPNEQFF; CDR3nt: TGCGCCAGCAGTGGGGGGGGGCCCAATGAGCAGTTCTTC
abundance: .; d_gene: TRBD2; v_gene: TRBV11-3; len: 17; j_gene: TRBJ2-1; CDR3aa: CASSSPTSGGPGDEQFF; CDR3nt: TGTGCCAGCAGCTCACCAACTAGCGGGGGGCCTGGGGATGAGCAGTTCTTC
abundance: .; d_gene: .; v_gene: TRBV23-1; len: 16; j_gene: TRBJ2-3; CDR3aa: CASSQSRVPGTDTQYF; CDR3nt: TGCGCCAGCAGTCAATCGCGGGTCCCTGGCACAGATACGCAGTATTTT
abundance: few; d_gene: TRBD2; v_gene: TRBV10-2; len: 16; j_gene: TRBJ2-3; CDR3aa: CASSATSGGSTDTQYF; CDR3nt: TGCGCCAGCAGTGCTACTAGCGGGGGCAGCACAGATACGCAGTATTTT